The entry that follows covers one TCR beta chain sequence. Antigen unknown. Germline V gene lookup returns CDR1 MDHEN and CDR2 SYDVKM. V was cut by 5 bases and J by 3 bases, with 13 bases left in between. This CDR3 contains 15 residues. This sample was taken from a study of shared clonotypes between healthy human individuals. The data were produced by immunoSEQ multiplex PCR, yet TCRdb's version contains in-frame clones alone and is incomplete. The table has about 2,200,000 clones, approximately 94% seen once. Terminally differentiated effector memory CD45RA+ cells were left out of the naive CD8 fraction, which was CD45RO-negative and positively selected for CCR7. Broader study findings: Compared with memory subsets, naive subsets generally had larger estimated richness. The generation probabilities recorded for non-shared clonotypes fell below those of clonotypes shared by all four donors. Clonotype sharing levels among donors were expected to vary with sequencing depth. Tissue TCR repertoires likely differ from these blood-only repertoires.

The genes are TRBV28 and TRBJ1-4; no clear D gene. This receptor was obtained from a man between 18 and 35 years old in good health. Some clones in this sample may be carry-over from other donors' samples. The sample comprised naive CD8+ T cells from PBMCs. The CDR3 DNA is TGTGCCAGCAGTCCACCCGCTGCCCCTAATGAAAAACTGTTTTTT. Translation gives CASSPPAAPNEKLFF. The whole variable domain, remainder taken from reference TRBV28 and TRBJ1-4, is DVKVTQSSRYLVKRTGEKVFLECVQDMDHENMFWYRQDPGLGLRLIYFSYDVKMKEKGDIPEGYSVSREKKERFSLILESASTNQTSMYLCASSPPAAPNEKLFFGSGTQLSVL.